This is a list of T cell receptor beta chains from one sample in a study of regulatory T cells in long-lasting Graves disease. In TCRdb, the multiplex PCR reads were re-called with MiXCR into one record per CDR3 protein. The sample yields about 660,000 distinct CDR3 sequences, 25% to 35% seen once. Sequenced here: peripheral blood mononuclear cells (PBMCs), sampled when the disease was refractory, from a patient treated with antithyroid drugs. The receptors were sampled from a female donor with Graves disease. The CDR3 runs from the conserved cysteine through the conserved F or W. A D gene is named only where the DNA matches it firmly. Where a row states a size, it is once, few, many or the class of an expanded clone; other rows omit it.

clone_size	v_call	d_call	j_call	cdr3_aa	cdr3_nt
many	TRBV28	-	TRBJ1-5	CASSFRQGSQPQHF	TGTGCCAGCAGTTTTAGGCAGGGGAGTCAGCCCCAGCATTTT
few	TRBV2	-	TRBJ1-2	CASSSGPGLLYGYTF	TGTGCCAGCAGCTCCGGCCCTGGACTGCTTTATGGCTACACCTTC
few	TRBV4-1	-	TRBJ1-2	CASSQDEGDGYTF	TGCGCCAGCAGCCAAGACGAAGGGGATGGCTACACCTTC
many	TRBV11-1	TRBD2	TRBJ2-7	CASSKGTSGSYEQYF	TGTGCCAGCAGCAAAGGGACTAGCGGCTCCTACGAGCAGTACTTC
few	TRBV5-1	-	TRBJ1-2	CASSLEGTRDYGYTF	TGCGCCAGCAGCTTGGAAGGGACACGCGACTATGGCTACACCTTC
few	TRBV7-2	TRBD1	TRBJ1-1	CASSKYRGRTEAFF	TGTGCCAGCAGCAAATACAGGGGGAGAACTGAAGCTTTCTTT
many	TRBV28	-	TRBJ1-1	CASRPGGTEAFF	TGTGCCAGCAGACCGGGTGGAACTGAAGCTTTCTTT
-	TRBV4-1	TRBD2	TRBJ2-7	CASSQAGLGSGSSYEQYF	TGCGCCAGCAGCCAAGCGGGTTTAGGTAGCGGGAGCTCCTACGAGCAGTACTTC
-	TRBV7-9	TRBD1	TRBJ2-7	CASSQDRGLDEQYF	TGTGCCAGCAGCCAGGACAGGGGGCTCGACGAGCAGTACTTC
few	TRBV6-1	-	TRBJ2-3	CASRGSGTDTQYF	TGTGCCAGCAGGGGCTCCGGCACAGATACGCAGTATTTT